This T cell receptor beta chain comes out of a study of T cell repertoires in cytomegalovirus infection (dated by TCRdb to the late 2010s). About the study as a whole: The HLA type of each donor mattered for the analysis, because public TCR beta signatures pointed to carriage of CMV infection along with the matching HLA type. Study-wide conclusions, independent of this receptor: In the ex vivo response, HLA-C-restricted CMV-specific TCR beta clonotypes were dominant, and in two of eight donors the single most frequent clonotype came from this HLA-C-restricted group. In both this cohort and an independent roughly 350-donor cohort, the cumulative frequency of public TCR beta family members distinguished carriers of CMV infection plus the relevant HLA type.

CDR1 and CDR2 are drawn from the germline V gene: SGHTA, FQGNSA. The germline V end is reduced by 1 base and the J end by 6 bases; junction bases left unmatched: 6. Counted from cysteine to phenylalanine, this CDR3 has 15 amino acids. Only CDR3 DNA remains: 45 bases, in frame from the first base. Reads for this sample came from an Illumina HiSeq 1500. Using fastp trimming at Q25 and MiXCR clonotype assembly, TCRdb reanalyzed the public sequencing data and kept in-frame beta chains. Merged by CDR3 protein, the rows form single entries marked with the most common genes and DNA. For this sample the table gives more than 200,000 distinct CDR3 sequences, of which over 8% were detected only once. The top ten clonotypes cover roughly 15% of the sample. At least ten counts were recorded for this clonotype. The specificity of this receptor is unknown. Qualities for individual bases were not recorded, and no much larger clone is one base off.

Recombination joined TRBV7-2 with TRBJ2-3, with 8 junctional bases fitting TRBD1. This clonotype originated in a human donor in good health (CMV status not recorded). Some clones in this sample may be carry-over from other donors' samples. The sample taken for sequencing was PBMCs. The CDR3 loop reads CASSLGTGIPDTQYF. The DNA sequence is given as TGTGCCAGCAGCTTAGGGACAGGGATCCCGGATACGCAGTATTTT.